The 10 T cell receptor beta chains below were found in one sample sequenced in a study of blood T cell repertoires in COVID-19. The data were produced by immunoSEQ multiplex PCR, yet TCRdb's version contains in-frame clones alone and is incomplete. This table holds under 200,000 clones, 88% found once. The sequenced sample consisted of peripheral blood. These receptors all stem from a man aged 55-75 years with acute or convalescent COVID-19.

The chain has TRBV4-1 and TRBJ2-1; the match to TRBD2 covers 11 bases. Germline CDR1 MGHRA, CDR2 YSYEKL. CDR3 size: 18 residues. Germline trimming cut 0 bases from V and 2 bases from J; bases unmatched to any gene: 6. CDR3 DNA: TGCGCCAGCAGCCAAGAGAAACTAGCGGGAGACCCCTACAATGAGCAGTTCTTC. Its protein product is CASSQEKLAGDPYNEQFF.

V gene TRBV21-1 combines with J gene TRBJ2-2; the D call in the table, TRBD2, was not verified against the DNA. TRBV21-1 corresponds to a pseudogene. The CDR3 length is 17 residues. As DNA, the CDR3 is TGTGCCAGCAGAACTAGCGGGAGTGTCAGGAACACCGGGGAGCTGTTTTTT. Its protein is CASRTSGSVRNTGELFF.

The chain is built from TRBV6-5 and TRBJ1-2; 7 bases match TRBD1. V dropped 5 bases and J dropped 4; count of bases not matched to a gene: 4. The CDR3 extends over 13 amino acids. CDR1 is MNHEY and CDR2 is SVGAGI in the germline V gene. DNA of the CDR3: TGTGCCAGCAGTACGACAGGGATCTATGGCTACACCTTC. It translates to CASSTTGIYGYTF.

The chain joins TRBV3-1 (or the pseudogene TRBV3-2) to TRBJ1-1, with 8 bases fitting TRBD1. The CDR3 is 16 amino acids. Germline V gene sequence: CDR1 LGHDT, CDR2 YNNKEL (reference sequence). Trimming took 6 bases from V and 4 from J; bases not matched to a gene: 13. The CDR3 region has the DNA TGTGCCAGCAGTTTAGAGGGGTTTACAGGGGGCACTGAAGCTTTCTTT. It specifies CASSLEGFTGGTEAFF.

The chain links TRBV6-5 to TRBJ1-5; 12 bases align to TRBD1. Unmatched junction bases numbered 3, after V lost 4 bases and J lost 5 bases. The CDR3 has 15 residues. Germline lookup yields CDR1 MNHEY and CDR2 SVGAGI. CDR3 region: CASSWDRGPDQPQHF. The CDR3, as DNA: TGTGCCAGCAGTTGGGACAGGGGGCCGGATCAGCCCCAGCATTTT.

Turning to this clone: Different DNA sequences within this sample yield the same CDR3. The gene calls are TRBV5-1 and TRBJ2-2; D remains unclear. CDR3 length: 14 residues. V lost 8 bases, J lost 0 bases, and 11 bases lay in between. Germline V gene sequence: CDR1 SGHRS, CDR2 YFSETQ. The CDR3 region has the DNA TGCGCCAGTAGCAAATCAACGAACACCGGGGAGCTGTTTTTT. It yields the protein CASSKSTNTGELFF.

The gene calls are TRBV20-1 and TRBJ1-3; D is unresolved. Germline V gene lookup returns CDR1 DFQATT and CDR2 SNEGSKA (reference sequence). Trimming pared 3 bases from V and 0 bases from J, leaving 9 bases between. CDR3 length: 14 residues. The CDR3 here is CSASRGTSGNTIYF. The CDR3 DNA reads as TGCAGTGCTAGTCGCGGCACCTCTGGAAACACCATATATTTT.

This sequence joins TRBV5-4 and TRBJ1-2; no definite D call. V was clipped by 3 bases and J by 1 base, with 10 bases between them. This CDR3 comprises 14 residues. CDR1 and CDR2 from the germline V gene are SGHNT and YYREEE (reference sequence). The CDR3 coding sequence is TGTGCCAGCAGCTGGGTACAGAATAACTATGGCTACACCTTC. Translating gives CASSWVQNNYGYTF.

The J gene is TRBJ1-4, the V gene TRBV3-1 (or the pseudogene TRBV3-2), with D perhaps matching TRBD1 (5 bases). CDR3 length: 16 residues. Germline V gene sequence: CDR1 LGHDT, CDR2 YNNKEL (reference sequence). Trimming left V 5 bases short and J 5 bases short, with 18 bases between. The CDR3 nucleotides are TGTGCCAGCAGCGCCCAGAGAACAGGTTGGAATGAAAAACTGTTTTTT. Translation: CASSAQRTGWNEKLFF.

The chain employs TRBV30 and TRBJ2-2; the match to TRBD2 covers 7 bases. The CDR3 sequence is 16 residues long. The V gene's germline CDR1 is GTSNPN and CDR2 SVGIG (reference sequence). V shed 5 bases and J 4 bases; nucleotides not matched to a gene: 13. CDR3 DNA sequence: TGTGCCTGGGCTCTTCGAGGGCGCGGGGGCACCGGGGAGCTGTTTTTT. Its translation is CAWALRGRGGTGELFF.